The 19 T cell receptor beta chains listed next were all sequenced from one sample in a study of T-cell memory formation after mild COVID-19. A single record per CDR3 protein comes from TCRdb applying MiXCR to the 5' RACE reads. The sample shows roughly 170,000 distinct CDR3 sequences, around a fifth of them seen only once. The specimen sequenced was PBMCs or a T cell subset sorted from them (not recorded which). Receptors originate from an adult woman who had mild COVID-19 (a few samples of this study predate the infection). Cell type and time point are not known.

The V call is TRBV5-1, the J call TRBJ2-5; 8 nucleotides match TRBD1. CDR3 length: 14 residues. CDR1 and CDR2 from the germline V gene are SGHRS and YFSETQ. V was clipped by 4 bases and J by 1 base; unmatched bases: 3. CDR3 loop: CASSLTGAQETQYF. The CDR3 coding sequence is TGCGCCAGCAGCCTGACAGGGGCCCAAGAGACCCAGTACTTC.

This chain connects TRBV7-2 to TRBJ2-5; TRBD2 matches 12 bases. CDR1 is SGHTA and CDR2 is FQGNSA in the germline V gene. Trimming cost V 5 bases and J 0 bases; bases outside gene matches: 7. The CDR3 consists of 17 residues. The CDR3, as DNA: TGTGCCAGCAGCCCCTCCCTAGCGGGGGGGCACCAAGAGACCCAGTACTTC. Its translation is CASSPSLAGGHQETQYF. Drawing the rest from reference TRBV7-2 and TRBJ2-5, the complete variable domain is GAGVSQSPSNKVTEKGKDVELRCDPISGHTALYWYRQSLGQGLEFLIYFQGNSAPDKSGLPSDRFSAERTGGSVSTLTIQRTQQEDSAVYLCASSPSLAGGHQETQYFGPGTRLLVL.

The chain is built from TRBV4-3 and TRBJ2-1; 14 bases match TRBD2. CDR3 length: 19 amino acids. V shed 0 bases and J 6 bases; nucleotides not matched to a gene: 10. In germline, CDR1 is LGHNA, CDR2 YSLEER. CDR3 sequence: CASSQDPRLAGGGRNEQFF. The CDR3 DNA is TGCGCCAGCAGCCAAGATCCTAGACTAGCGGGAGGGGGTCGCAATGAGCAGTTCTTC.

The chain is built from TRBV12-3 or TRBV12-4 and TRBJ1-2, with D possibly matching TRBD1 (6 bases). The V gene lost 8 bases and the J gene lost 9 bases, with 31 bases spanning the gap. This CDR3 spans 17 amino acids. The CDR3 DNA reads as TGTGCCAGCTGGGGATCAGGGGTACCGGGCTGGGGTCAGCGCTACACCTTC. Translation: CASWGSGVPGWGQRYTF.

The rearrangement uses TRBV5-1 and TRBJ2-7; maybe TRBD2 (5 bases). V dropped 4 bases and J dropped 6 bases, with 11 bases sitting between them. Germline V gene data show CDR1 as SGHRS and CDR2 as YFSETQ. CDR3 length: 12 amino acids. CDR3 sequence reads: CASSHSGSEQYF. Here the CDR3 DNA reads TGCGCCAGCAGCCACTCGGGGTCCGAGCAGTACTTC.

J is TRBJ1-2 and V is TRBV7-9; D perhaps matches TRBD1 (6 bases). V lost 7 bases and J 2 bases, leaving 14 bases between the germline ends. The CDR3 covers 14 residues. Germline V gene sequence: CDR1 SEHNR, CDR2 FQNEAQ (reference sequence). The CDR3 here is CASIPLGGNYGYTF. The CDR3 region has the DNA TGTGCCAGCATCCCCCTGGGGGGCAACTATGGCTACACCTTC.

CDR3 nucleotides: TGTGCCAGCAGCGCCAGTCCCGGGACGGGATTGGAGCAGTTCTTC. Amino acids: CASSASPGTGLEQFF. The rearrangement links TRBV5-8 to TRBJ2-1; perhaps D is TRBD1 or TRBD2 (5 bases each). This CDR3 spans 15 amino acids. V lost 4 bases, J lost 10 bases, and 21 bases lay in between. CDR1 is SGHTS, CDR2 YDEGEE, per germline.

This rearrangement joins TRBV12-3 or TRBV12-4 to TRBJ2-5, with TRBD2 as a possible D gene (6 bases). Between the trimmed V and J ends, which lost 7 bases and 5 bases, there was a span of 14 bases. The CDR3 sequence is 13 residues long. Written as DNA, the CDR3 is TGTGCCAGCAACCCGTCCGGAGGGGAGACCCAGTACTTC. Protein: CASNPSGGETQYF.

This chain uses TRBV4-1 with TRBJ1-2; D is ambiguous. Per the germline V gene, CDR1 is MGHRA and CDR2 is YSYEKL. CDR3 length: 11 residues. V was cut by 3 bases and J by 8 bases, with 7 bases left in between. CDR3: CASSHSTGYTF. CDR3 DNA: TGCGCCAGCAGCCACTCCACCGGCTACACCTTC.

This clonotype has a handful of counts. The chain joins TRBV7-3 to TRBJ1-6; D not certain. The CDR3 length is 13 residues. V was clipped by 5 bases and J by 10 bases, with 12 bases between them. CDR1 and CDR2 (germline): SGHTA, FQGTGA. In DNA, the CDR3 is TGTGCCAGCAGCCTCAACATGGGGTCACCCCTCCACTTT. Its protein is CASSLNMGSPLHF.

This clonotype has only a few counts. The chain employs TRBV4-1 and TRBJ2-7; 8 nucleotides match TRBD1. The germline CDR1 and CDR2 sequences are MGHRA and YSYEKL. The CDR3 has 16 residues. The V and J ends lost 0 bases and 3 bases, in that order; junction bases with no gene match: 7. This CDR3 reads CASSQDSGTGYYEQYF. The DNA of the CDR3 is TGCGCCAGCAGCCAAGATTCGGGGACAGGCTACTACGAGCAGTACTTC.

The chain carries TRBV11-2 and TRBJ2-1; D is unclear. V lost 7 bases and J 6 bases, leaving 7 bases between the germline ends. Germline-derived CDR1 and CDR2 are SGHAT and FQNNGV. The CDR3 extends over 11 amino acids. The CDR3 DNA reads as TGTGCCAGCACCTCCGTCAATGAGCAGTTCTTC. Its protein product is CASTSVNEQFF.

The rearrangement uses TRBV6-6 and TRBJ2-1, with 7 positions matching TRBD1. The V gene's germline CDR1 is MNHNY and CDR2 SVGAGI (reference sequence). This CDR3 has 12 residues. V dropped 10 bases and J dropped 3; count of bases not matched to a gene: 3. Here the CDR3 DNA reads TGTGCCATTTGGGACAGCTACAATGAGCAGTTCTTC. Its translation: CAIWDSYNEQFF.

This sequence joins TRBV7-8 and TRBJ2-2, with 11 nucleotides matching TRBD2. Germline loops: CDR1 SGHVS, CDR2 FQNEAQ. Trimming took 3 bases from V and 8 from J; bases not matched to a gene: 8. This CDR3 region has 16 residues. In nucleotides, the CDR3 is TGTGCCAGCAGCTTCACTAGCGGGAGCCTGGCGGGGGAGCTGTTTTTT. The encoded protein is CASSFTSGSLAGELFF.

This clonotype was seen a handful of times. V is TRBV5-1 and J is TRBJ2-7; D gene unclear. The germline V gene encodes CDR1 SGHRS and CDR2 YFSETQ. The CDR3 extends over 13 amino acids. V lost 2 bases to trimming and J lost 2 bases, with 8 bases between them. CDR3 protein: CASSLTPPYEQYF. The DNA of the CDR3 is TGCGCCAGCAGCTTAACCCCCCCCTACGAGCAGTACTTC.

The CDR3 sequence is CASSSTGLIDEQYF. Here the CDR3 DNA reads TGTGCCAGCAGTTCTACAGGGTTAATTGACGAGCAGTACTTC. This chain links TRBV6-6 with TRBJ2-7; possible D gene TRBD1, 6 bases. V was clipped by 4 bases and J by 5 bases, with 15 bases between them. Germline CDR1 is MNHNY and CDR2 is SVGAGI (reference sequence). The CDR3 totals 14 residues.

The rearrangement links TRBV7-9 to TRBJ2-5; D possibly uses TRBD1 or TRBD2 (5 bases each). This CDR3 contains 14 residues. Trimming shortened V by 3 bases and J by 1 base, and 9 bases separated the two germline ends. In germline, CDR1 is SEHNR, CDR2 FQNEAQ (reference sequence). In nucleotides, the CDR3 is TGTGCCAGCAGCTTCTCTGGGACCCAAGAGACCCAGTACTTC. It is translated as CASSFSGTQETQYF.

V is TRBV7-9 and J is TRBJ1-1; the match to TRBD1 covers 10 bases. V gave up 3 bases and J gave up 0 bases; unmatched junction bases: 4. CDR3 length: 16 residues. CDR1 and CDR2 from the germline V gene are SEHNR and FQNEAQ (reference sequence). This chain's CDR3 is CASSFGTGAMNTEAFF. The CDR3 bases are TGTGCCAGCAGCTTCGGGACAGGGGCCATGAACACTGAAGCTTTCTTT. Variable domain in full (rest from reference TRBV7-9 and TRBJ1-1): DTGVSQNPRHKITKRGQNVTFRCDPISEHNRLYWYRQTLGQGPEFLTYFQNEAQLEKSRLLSDRFSAERPKGSFSTLEIQRTEQGDSAMYLCASSFGTGAMNTEAFFGQGTRLTVV.

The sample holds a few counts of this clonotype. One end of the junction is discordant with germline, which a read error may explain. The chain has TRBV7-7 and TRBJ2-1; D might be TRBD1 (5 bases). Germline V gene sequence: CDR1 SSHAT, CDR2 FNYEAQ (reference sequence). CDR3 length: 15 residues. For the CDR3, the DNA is TGTGCTAGCAGCCGGGTACAGACAGCCTACAATGAGCAGTTCTTC. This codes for CASSRVQTAYNEQFF.